The 2 T cell receptor beta chains in this list originate from one sample, sequenced in a study of OX40 agonist ivuxolimab in advanced cancers. Profiled with immunoSEQ multiplex PCR; TCRdb holds only in-frame clones, not every one. This sample has about 55,000 clones, with over 60% found just once. Sequenced material: CD4+ or CD8+ T cells sorted from blood, taken in a trial of the OX40 agonist ivuxolimab. The receptor source for this set is an adult with an advanced solid tumor such as melanoma, head and neck, liver or kidney cancer.

The V gene is TRBV11-2, the J gene TRBJ2-3, with 8 bases that match TRBD2. Germline CDR1 is SGHAT and CDR2 is FQNNGV. J was trimmed by 2 bases and V by 6 bases; bases with no gene match: 4. The length of the CDR3 is 14 residues. The CDR3 DNA follows: TGTGCCAGCAGGGTAGCGGGGCTCACAGATACGCAGTATTTT. Its translation is CASRVAGLTDTQYF.

This rearrangement joins TRBV6-1 to TRBJ2-3, with 7 nucleotides matching TRBD2. V trimming: 7 bases; J trimming: 0 bases; junction bases outside the gene matches: 4. The CDR3 extends over 14 amino acids. Germline CDR1 and CDR2: MNHNS and SASEGT. The CDR3 DNA is TGTGCCAGCACCTTTAGCGGGAGCACAGATACGCAGTATTTT. Residues: CASTFSGSTDTQYF.